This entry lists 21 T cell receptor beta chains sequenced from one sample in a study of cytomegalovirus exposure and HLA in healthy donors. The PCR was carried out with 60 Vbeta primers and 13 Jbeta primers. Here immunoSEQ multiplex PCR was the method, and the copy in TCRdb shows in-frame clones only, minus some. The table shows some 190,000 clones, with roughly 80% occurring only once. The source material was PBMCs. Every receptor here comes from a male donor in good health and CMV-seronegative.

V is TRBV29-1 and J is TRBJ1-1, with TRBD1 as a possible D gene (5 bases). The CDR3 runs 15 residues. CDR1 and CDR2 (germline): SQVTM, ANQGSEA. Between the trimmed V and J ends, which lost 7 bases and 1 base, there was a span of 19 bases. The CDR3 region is CSATTANKGNTEAFF. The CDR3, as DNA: TGCAGCGCCACGACAGCCAATAAGGGGAACACTGAAGCTTTCTTT.

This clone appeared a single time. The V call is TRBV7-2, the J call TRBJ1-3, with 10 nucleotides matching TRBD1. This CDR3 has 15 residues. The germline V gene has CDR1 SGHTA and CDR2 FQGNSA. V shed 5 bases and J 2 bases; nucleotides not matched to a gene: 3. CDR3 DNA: TGTGCCAGCAGCACGGACAGGGGGACTGGAAACACCATATATTTT. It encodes CASSTDRGTGNTIYF.

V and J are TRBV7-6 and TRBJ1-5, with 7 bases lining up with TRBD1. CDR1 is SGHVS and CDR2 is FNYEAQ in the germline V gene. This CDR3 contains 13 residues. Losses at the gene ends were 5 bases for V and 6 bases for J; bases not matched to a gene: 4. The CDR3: CASSTEGAQPQHF. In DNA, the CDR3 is TGTGCCAGCAGCACCGAGGGGGCTCAGCCCCAGCATTTT.

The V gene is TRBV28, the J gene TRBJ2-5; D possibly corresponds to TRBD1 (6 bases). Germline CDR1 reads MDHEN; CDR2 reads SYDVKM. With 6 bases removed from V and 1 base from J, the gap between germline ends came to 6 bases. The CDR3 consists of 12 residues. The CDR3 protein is CASRDSQETQYF. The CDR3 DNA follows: TGTGCCAGCAGGGACAGCCAAGAGACCCAGTACTTC.

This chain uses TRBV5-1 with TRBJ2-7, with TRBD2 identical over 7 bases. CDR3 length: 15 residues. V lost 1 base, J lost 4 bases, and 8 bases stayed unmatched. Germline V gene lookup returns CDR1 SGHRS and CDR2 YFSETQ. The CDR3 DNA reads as TGCGCCAGCAGCTTGTCTTGGGGAGGGCCTTACGAGCAGTACTTC. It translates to CASSLSWGGPYEQYF.

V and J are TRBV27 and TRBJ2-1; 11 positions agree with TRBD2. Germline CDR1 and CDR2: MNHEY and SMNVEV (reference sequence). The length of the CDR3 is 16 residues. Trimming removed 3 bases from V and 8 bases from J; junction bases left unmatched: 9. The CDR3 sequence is CASSFLRLAGTDEQFF. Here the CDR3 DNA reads TGTGCCAGCAGTTTTCTCAGACTAGCGGGAACTGATGAGCAGTTCTTC.

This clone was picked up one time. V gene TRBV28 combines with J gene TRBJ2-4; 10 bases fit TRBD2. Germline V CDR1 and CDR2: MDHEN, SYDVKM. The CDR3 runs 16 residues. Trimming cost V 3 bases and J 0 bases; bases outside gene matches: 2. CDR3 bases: TGTGCCAGCAGTTTGAGCGGGGGGGAAGCCAAAAACATTCAGTACTTC. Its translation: CASSLSGGEAKNIQYF.

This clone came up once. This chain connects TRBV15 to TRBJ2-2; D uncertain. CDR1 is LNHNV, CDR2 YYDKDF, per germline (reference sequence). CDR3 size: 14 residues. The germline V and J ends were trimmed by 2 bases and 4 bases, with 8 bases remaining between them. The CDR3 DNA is TGTGCCACCAGCAGATCCCAATCCACCGGGGAGCTGTTTTTT. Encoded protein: CATSRSQSTGELFF. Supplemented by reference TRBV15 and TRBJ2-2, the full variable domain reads DAMVIQNPRYQVTQFGKPVTLSCSQTLNHNVMYWYQQKSSQAPKLLFHYYDKDFNNEADTPDNFQSRRPNTSFCFLDIRSPGLGDTAMYLCATSRSQSTGELFFGEGSRLTVL.

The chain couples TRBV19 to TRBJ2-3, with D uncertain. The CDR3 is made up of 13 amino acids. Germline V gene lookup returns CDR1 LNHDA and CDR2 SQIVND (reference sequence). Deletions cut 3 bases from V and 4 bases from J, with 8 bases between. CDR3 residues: CASSIFRADTQYF. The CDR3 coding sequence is TGTGCCAGTAGTATCTTTCGGGCAGATACGCAGTATTTT.

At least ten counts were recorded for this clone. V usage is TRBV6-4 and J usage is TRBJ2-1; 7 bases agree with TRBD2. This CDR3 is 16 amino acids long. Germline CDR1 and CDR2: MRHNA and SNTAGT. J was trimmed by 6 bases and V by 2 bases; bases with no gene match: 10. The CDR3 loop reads CASSDGGGSGPNEQFF. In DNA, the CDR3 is TGTGCCAGCAGTGACGGCGGCGGGAGTGGGCCCAATGAGCAGTTCTTC.

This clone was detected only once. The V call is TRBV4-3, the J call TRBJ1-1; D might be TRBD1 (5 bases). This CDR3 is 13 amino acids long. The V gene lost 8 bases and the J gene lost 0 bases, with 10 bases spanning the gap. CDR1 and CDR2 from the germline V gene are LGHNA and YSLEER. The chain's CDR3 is CASSGGVNTEAFF. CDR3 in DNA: TGCGCCAGCTCAGGAGGGGTGAACACTGAAGCTTTCTTT.

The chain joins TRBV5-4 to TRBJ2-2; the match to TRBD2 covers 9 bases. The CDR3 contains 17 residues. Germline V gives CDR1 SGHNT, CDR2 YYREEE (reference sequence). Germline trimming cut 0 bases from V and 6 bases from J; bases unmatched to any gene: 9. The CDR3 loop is CASSLEVAGAFAGELFF. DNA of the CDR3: TGTGCCAGCAGCTTGGAGGTAGCGGGAGCGTTCGCCGGGGAGCTGTTTTTT.

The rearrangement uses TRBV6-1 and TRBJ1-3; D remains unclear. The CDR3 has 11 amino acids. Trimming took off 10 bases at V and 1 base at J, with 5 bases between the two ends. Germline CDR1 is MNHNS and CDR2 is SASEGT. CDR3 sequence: CATYSGNTIYF. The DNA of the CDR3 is TGTGCCACCTATTCTGGAAACACCATATATTTT.

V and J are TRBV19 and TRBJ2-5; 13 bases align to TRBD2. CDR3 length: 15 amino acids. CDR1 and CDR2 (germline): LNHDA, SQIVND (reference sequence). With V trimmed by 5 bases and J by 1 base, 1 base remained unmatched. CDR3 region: CASSRTSGSQETQYF. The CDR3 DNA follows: TGTGCCAGTAGTCGGACTAGCGGGAGCCAAGAGACCCAGTACTTC.

The CDR3 reads CSVEGQGTTEAFF. The CDR3 DNA is TGCAGCGTTGAAGGGCAGGGGACCACTGAAGCTTTCTTT. V is TRBV29-1 and J is TRBJ1-1; the D gene is possibly TRBD1 (6 bases). This CDR3 spans 13 amino acids. CDR1 is SQVTM, CDR2 ANQGSEA, per germline. Trimming took off 1 base at V and 4 bases at J, with 10 bases between the two ends.

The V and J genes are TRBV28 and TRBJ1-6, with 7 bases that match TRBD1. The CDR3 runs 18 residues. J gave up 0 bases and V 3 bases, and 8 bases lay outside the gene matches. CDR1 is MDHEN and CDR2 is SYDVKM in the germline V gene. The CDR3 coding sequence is TGTGCCAGCAGTTTCTCCGGGACAGAAAGCTCCTATAATTCACCCCTCCACTTT. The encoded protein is CASSFSGTESSYNSPLHF.

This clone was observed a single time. This CDR3 is CASSRISRGNTGELFF. CDR3 in DNA: TGTGCCAGCAGCCGCATAAGTAGGGGAAACACCGGGGAGCTGTTTTTT. The V and J genes are TRBV7-2 and TRBJ2-2; perhaps TRBD1 as D (5 bases). V lost 5 bases to trimming and J lost 2 bases, with 15 bases between them. CDR3 length: 16 amino acids. Germline values: CDR1 SGHTA, CDR2 FQGNSA.

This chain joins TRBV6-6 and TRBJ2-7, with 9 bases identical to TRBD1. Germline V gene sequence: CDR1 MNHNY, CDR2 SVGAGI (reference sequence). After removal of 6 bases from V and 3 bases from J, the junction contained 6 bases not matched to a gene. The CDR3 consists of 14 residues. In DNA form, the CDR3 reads TGTGCCAGCAGATCCCGGGACAGGGACTACGAGCAGTACTTC. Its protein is CASRSRDRDYEQYF.

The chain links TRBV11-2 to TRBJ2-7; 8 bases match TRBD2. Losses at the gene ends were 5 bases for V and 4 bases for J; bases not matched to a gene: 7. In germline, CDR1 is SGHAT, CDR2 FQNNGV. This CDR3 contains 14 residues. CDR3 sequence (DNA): TGTGCCAGCAGCAAAGGGCGGGAGGCATACGAGCAGTACTTC. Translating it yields CASSKGREAYEQYF.

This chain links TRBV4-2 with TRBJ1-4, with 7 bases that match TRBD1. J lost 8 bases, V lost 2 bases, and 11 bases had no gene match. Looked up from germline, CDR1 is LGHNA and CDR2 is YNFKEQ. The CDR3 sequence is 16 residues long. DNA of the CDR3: TGTGCCAGCAGCCAATCCGACAGGGACCGGCGAGAAAAACTGTTTTTT. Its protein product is CASSQSDRDRREKLFF.

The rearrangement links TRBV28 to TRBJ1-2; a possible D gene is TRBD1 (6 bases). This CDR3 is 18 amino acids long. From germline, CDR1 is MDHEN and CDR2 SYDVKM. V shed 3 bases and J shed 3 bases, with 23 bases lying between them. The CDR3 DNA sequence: TGTGCCAGCAGTTTGGCTAGGCAGGGGAGGGAGGAGGACTATGGCTACACCTTC. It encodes CASSLARQGREEDYGYTF.